What follows are 29 T cell receptor beta chains derived from one specimen sequenced in a study of control samples from healthy donors and cancer patients. The assay was immunoSEQ multiplex PCR, and TCRdb's table has in-frame clones only and misses some. The sample contains 150,000 to 200,000 clones, roughly 89% of which appear only once. The sequencing input was blood. These receptors came from a woman in her 50s in good health.

This clone appeared once. The chain uses TRBV7-2 and TRBJ1-1, with a weak D call TRBD1 (5 bases). Trimming shortened V by 1 base and J by 2 bases, and 11 bases separated the two germline ends. The length of the CDR3 is 15 residues. Germline values: CDR1 SGHTA, CDR2 FQGNSA. DNA of the CDR3: TGTGCCAGCAGCTTAGGGGGACGGCTAAACACTGAAGCTTTCTTT. Translation: CASSLGGRLNTEAFF.

This rearrangement joins TRBV28 to TRBJ2-1; TRBD2 is a possible D gene (6 bases). This CDR3 has 15 residues. In germline, CDR1 is MDHEN, CDR2 SYDVKM. V was clipped by 1 base and J by 5 bases, with 12 bases between them. CDR3 amino acids: CASSLSGLGNNEQFF. CDR3 nucleotides: TGTGCCAGCAGTTTATCGGGACTCGGTAACAATGAGCAGTTCTTC.

The chain carries TRBV28 and TRBJ1-1; possible D gene TRBD1, 6 bases. Looked up from germline, CDR1 is MDHEN and CDR2 is SYDVKM. This CDR3 spans 13 amino acids. V lost 6 bases and J 10 bases, leaving 18 bases between the germline ends. The CDR3 DNA reads TGTGCCAGCAGCCTTGGGGGGGCAAGGGGAGCTTTCTTT. Translated: CASSLGGARGAFF.

The genes are TRBV5-6 and TRBJ2-3, with 10 bases identical to TRBD2. CDR1 SGHDT and CDR2 YYEEEE come from the germline V gene. Losses at the gene ends were 1 base for V and 1 base for J; bases not matched to a gene: 6. This CDR3 comprises 17 residues. The CDR3 bases are TGTGCCAGCAGCTTGCGGCTAGCGGGAGACGGCACAGATACGCAGTATTTT. Translated, it gives CASSLRLAGDGTDTQYF.

This rearrangement joins TRBV2 to TRBJ1-1; no definite D call. The CDR3 has 14 residues. Trimming pared 7 bases from V and 0 bases from J, leaving 12 bases between. The V gene's germline CDR1 is SNHLY and CDR2 FYNNEI. The CDR3 here is CASTPSQLNTEAFF. CDR3 DNA: TGTGCCAGCACCCCAAGCCAGCTGAACACTGAAGCTTTCTTT.

CDR3 amino acids: CASSREGPGYTYEQYF. CDR3 sequence (DNA): TGTGCCAGCAGTCGGGAGGGGCCAGGCTATACCTACGAGCAGTACTTC. V and J are TRBV27 and TRBJ2-7; 8 bases fit TRBD2. The ends lost 5 bases at V and 2 bases at J; junction bases unmatched: 11. This CDR3 has 16 residues. CDR1 MNHEY and CDR2 SMNVEV come from the germline V gene (reference sequence).

The rearrangement joins TRBV2 to TRBJ1-2; TRBD1 matches 7 bases. The junction had 4 bases not matched to a gene; V was cut back by 4 bases and J by 5 bases. The CDR3 contains 13 residues. Per the germline V gene, CDR1 is SNHLY and CDR2 is FYNNEI. The DNA of the CDR3 is TGTGCCAGCAGTGTCGCAGGGGGATATGGCTACACCTTC. Translating gives CASSVAGGYGYTF.

This clone was detected a few times. Other DNA sequences in the same sample also yield this CDR3. This chain links TRBV15 with TRBJ1-5, with D tentatively TRBD1 (5 bases). V was pared by 1 base and J by 4 bases, with 11 bases between. This CDR3 has 15 amino acids. Germline assignment: CDR1 LNHNV and CDR2 YYDKDF (reference sequence). The CDR3 here is CATSRGGRDNQPQHF. Written as DNA, the CDR3 is TGTGCCACCAGCAGAGGAGGCAGGGATAATCAGCCCCAGCATTTT. The full variable domain, completed using reference TRBV15 and TRBJ1-5, is DAMVIQNPRYQVTQFGKPVTLSCSQTLNHNVMYWYQQKSSQAPKLLFHYYDKDFNNEADTPDNFQSRRPNTSFCFLDIRSPGLGDTAMYLCATSRGGRDNQPQHFGDGTRLSIL.

This sequence joins TRBV5-8 and TRBJ1-6, with 11 bases matching TRBD1. Germline assignment: CDR1 SGHTS and CDR2 YDEGEE. This CDR3 has 14 residues. V lost 4 bases and J lost 11; bases outside the gene matches: 5. CDR3 sequence (DNA): TGTGCCAGCAGCCGGGACAGGGGGTTACCACCCCTCCACTTT. The encoded protein is CASSRDRGLPPLHF.

The rearrangement uses TRBV9 and TRBJ2-3, with D possibly TRBD2 on 6 matching bases. The V end lost 2 bases, the J end lost 2 bases, and 9 bases lay between the germline ends. The germline V gene encodes CDR1 SGDLS and CDR2 YYNGEE. The CDR3 consists of 14 residues. CDR3 sequence (DNA): TGTGCCAGCAGCGTTAGCGGATACACAGATACGCAGTATTTT. It is translated as CASSVSGYTDTQYF.

The rearrangement links TRBV19 to TRBJ2-6; 7 nucleotides match TRBD1. V lost 5 bases and J lost 0; bases outside the gene matches: 7. CDR1 is LNHDA and CDR2 is SQIVND in the germline V gene (reference sequence). The CDR3 extends over 17 amino acids. The CDR3 region has the DNA TGTGCCAGTAGTCCCAGGGACAGAAACTCTGGGGCCAACGTCCTGACTTTC. Translated: CASSPRDRNSGANVLTF. Full variable domain (rest looked up from reference TRBV19 and TRBJ2-6): DGGITQSPKYLFRKEGQNVTLSCEQNLNHDAMYWYRQDPGQGLRLIYYSQIVNDFQKGDIAEGYSVSREKKESFPLTVTSAQKNPTAFYLCASSPRDRNSGANVLTFGAGSRLTVL.

The CDR3 bases are TGTGCCAGCAGGGGCTCCTATAATTCACCCCTCCACTTT. Its translation: CASRGSYNSPLHF. V is TRBV6-5 and J is TRBJ1-6; D is undetermined. Germline V gives CDR1 MNHEY, CDR2 SVGAGI. The CDR3 has 13 residues. V dropped 6 bases and J dropped 0 bases, with 3 bases sitting between them.

The V call is TRBV10-3, the J call TRBJ2-4; D might be TRBD2 (5 bases). Deletions cut 5 bases from V and 8 bases from J, with 16 bases between. Germline V lookup: CDR1 ENHRY, CDR2 SYGVKD. The CDR3 runs to 14 residues. The DNA for the CDR3 is TGTGCCATCAGTTCCCCCCAGGACGGGGACATTCAGTACTTC. Translation: CAISSPQDGDIQYF.

The chain uses TRBV9 and TRBJ2-7; 7 bases are a match to TRBD1. V shed 4 bases and J 5 bases; nucleotides not matched to a gene: 9. Germline V gene data show CDR1 as SGDLS and CDR2 as YYNGEE. The CDR3 consists of 14 residues. DNA for the CDR3: TGTGCCAGCAGCAGACAGGGTTCGCTCCACGAGCAGTACTTC. Protein: CASSRQGSLHEQYF. The variable domain in full, with the rest retrieved from reference TRBV9 and TRBJ2-7, is DSGVTQTPKHLITATGQRVTLRCSPRSGDLSVYWYQQSLDQGLQFLIQYYNGEERAKGNILERFSAQQFPDLHSELNLSSLELGDSALYFCASSRQGSLHEQYFGPGTRLTVT.

V gene TRBV28 combines with J gene TRBJ2-3, with D possibly being TRBD1 (5 bases). Trimming cost V 1 base and J 0 bases, with 17 bases left between them. Germline values: CDR1 MDHEN, CDR2 SYDVKM. The CDR3 is 18 residues long. Here the CDR3 reads CASSLSRGQPTSTDTQYF. CDR3 nucleotides: TGTGCCAGCAGTTTATCCCGTGGACAACCCACTAGCACAGATACGCAGTATTTT. The whole variable domain, filled in from reference TRBV28 and TRBJ2-3, reads DVKVTQSSRYLVKRTGEKVFLECVQDMDHENMFWYRQDPGLGLRLIYFSYDVKMKEKGDIPEGYSVSREKKERFSLILESASTNQTSMYLCASSLSRGQPTSTDTQYFGPGTRLTVL.

V and J are TRBV4-3 and TRBJ1-3; tentative D call: TRBD1 (6 bases). V lost 1 base and J 4 bases, leaving 11 bases between the germline ends. The CDR3 length is 15 residues. The germline V gene has CDR1 LGHNA and CDR2 YSLEER. As DNA, the CDR3 is TGCGCCAGCAGCCAAGCGGCAGGGGTAGGAAACACCATATATTTT. It codes for CASSQAAGVGNTIYF.

This chain connects TRBV5-1 to TRBJ2-3, with D perhaps matching TRBD2 (6 bases). V was cut by 7 bases and J by 1 base, with 16 bases left in between. Germline lookup yields CDR1 SGHRS and CDR2 YFSETQ. The CDR3 is 15 amino acids. This chain's CDR3 is CASRRAVGGTDTQYF. For the CDR3, the DNA is TGCGCCAGCCGGAGGGCCGTGGGAGGCACAGATACGCAGTATTTT.

This chain uses TRBV3-1 (or the pseudogene TRBV3-2) with TRBJ1-2; no clear D gene. Germline-derived CDR1 and CDR2 are LGHDT and YNNKEL (reference sequence). This CDR3 has 14 residues. V was pared by 3 bases and J by 5 bases, with 13 bases between. CDR3 DNA sequence: TGTGCCAGCAGCCATGAGGGCAGTCGATATGGCTACACCTTC. This sequence encodes CASSHEGSRYGYTF.

The rearrangement links TRBV30 to TRBJ2-1; 7 bases line up with TRBD2. V lost 5 bases to trimming and J lost 9 bases; unmatched junction nucleotides: 10. From germline, CDR1 is GTSNPN and CDR2 SVGIG (reference sequence). This CDR3 region has 13 residues. As DNA, the CDR3 is TGTGCCTGGGGGCGGGGGAGTAGGGGTGAGCAGTTCTTC. This codes for CAWGRGSRGEQFF.

This chain links TRBV15 with TRBJ2-1, with D perhaps TRBD1 (6 bases). The CDR3 length is 14 residues. CDR1 is LNHNV and CDR2 is YYDKDF in the germline V gene (reference sequence). V shed 5 bases and J shed 0 bases, with 8 bases lying between them. In nucleotides, the CDR3 is TGTGCCACCAGCGGACAGAGCTCCTACAATGAGCAGTTCTTC. It translates to CATSGQSSYNEQFF.

The V and J genes are TRBV7-3 and TRBJ2-1; TRBD2 matches at 7 bases. CDR1 is SGHTA, CDR2 FQGTGA, per germline. Unmatched junction bases numbered 5, after V lost 0 bases and J lost 6 bases. The CDR3 extends over 15 amino acids. The CDR3 region is CASSLTGDYLNEQFF. CDR3 DNA sequence: TGTGCCAGCAGCTTAACGGGGGACTACCTCAATGAGCAGTTCTTC.

V gene TRBV30 combines with J gene TRBJ1-1, with D unresolved. V was pared by 0 bases and J by 8 bases, with 10 bases between. This CDR3 spans 12 amino acids. CDR1 is GTSNPN and CDR2 is SVGIG in the germline V gene (reference sequence). CDR3 in DNA: TGTGCCTGGAGTGTGCACGGGTTCGAAGCTTTCTTT. As protein: CAWSVHGFEAFF. The full variable domain, its missing parts supplied by reference TRBV30 and TRBJ1-1, is SQTIHQWPATLVQPVGSPLSLECTVEGTSNPNLYWYRQAAGRGLQLLFYSVGIGQISSEVPQNLSASRPQDRQFILSSKKLLLSDSGFYLCAWSVHGFEAFFGQGTRLTVV.

The J gene is TRBJ1-2, the V gene TRBV12-3 or TRBV12-4; D ambiguous. Deletions cut 1 base from V and 4 bases from J, with 7 bases between. The CDR3 length is 13 residues. CDR3 sequence (DNA): TGTGCCAGCAGTTTAGACGGCCTCTATGGCTACACCTTC. This encodes CASSLDGLYGYTF.

This clone was recorded only once. This CDR3 reads CASSLLAGGNQPQHF. The CDR3 DNA reads TGTGCCAGCAGTTTACTGGCGGGGGGAAATCAGCCCCAGCATTTT. The rearrangement joins TRBV28 to TRBJ1-5, with D possibly matching TRBD1 (5 bases). V was shortened by 2 bases and J by 4 bases, with 12 bases between the two germline ends. This CDR3 comprises 15 residues. Germline values: CDR1 MDHEN, CDR2 SYDVKM.

A few counts support this clone. This CDR3 is CASSPERVFGNTIYF. The CDR3 DNA sequence: TGTGCCAGCAGCCCAGAAAGGGTATTCGGAAACACCATATATTTT. The chain recombines TRBV3-1 (or the pseudogene TRBV3-2) with TRBJ1-3; D is undetermined. V was pared by 4 bases and J by 4 bases, with 14 bases between. Germline CDR1 and CDR2: LGHDT and YNNKEL (reference sequence). CDR3 length: 15 amino acids.

The chain combines TRBV19 with TRBJ1-1; D unclear. CDR3 length equals 14 residues. Trimming left V 4 bases short and J 0 bases short, with 9 bases between. The germline CDR1 and CDR2 sequences are LNHDA and SQIVND (reference sequence). The CDR3 loop is CASSSGPLNTEAFF. CDR3 sequence (DNA): TGTGCCAGTAGTAGTGGACCGCTGAACACTGAAGCTTTCTTT.

This clone showed up just a few times. V is TRBV7-6 and J is TRBJ1-1; D may be TRBD1 (5 bases). The CDR3 covers 16 residues. Deletions cut 0 bases from V and 3 bases from J, with 14 bases between. Germline CDR1 SGHVS, CDR2 FNYEAQ. CDR3 in DNA: TGTGCCAGCAGCTTAGCCAGAACGGGGGGAGACACTGAAGCTTTCTTT. As protein: CASSLARTGGDTEAFF.

This sequence joins TRBV5-6 and TRBJ2-5; D gene unclear. Trimming removed 0 bases at V and 1 base at J, with 4 bases between. This CDR3 region has 13 residues. Germline V gene sequence: CDR1 SGHDT, CDR2 YYEEEE. CDR3 DNA: TGTGCCAGCAGCTTGGCGGTCCAAGAGACCCAGTACTTC. Translated: CASSLAVQETQYF.

This chain uses TRBV3-1 (or the pseudogene TRBV3-2) with TRBJ1-1; TRBD1 is a possible D gene (6 bases). The CDR3 is made up of 14 amino acids. V gave up 6 bases and J gave up 3 bases, with 14 bases separating them. CDR1 is LGHDT and CDR2 is YNNKEL in the germline V gene (reference sequence). The CDR3 DNA sequence: TGTGCCAGCAGGTACAGGGCTTCGGACACTGAAGCTTTCTTT. Amino acids: CASRYRASDTEAFF.